There are a few counts of the clone carrying this T cell receptor (beta chain). The antigen remains undetermined. TCRdb re-analysed the 5' RACE reads in MiXCR, keeping a single row per CDR3 protein. The sample shows 350,000 to 550,000 distinct CDR3 sequences, roughly 26% of them seen only once. This specimen comes from a study of CD8 T cells in ankylosing spondylitis. Whole-study results and caveats: Clones linked to disease were reported to show significant enrichment in matched ankylosing spondylitis synovial fluid. Both synovial fluid and blood in reactive arthritis had previously been reported to carry some motif variants. CD8+ by phenotype, disease-linked clones were relatively rare in peripheral blood. Ankylosing spondylitis blood seemed to carry a telltale TCR beta motif made of about 8 highly homologous variants.

The CDR3 loop spans 17 amino acids. Deletions cut 0 bases from V and 2 bases from J, with 11 bases between. Germline V gives CDR1 MGHRA, CDR2 YSYEKL. The sample was blood, either unsorted or a sorted T cell fraction (not recorded which). This sequence was found in a male donor with ankylosing spondylitis. This chain joins TRBV4-1 and TRBJ1-6, with D tentatively TRBD1 (5 bases). CDR3 sequence (DNA): TGCGCCAGCAGCCAAGAAAGGGTAGGGGCCTATAATTCACCCCTCCACTTT. This gives the protein CASSQERVGAYNSPLHF.